This TCR beta chain was identified in a study of immune evolution from preneoplasia to lung adenocarcinoma. Study-wide results and caveats: Normal lung had the highest top T cell clone frequencies.

The data were produced by immunoSEQ multiplex PCR, yet TCRdb's version contains in-frame clones alone and is incomplete. Counted here are over 30,000 clones, roughly 74% occurring once; the ten biggest clones make up approximately 6.5%. A note on this clone: Its antigen remains unknown.

Germline V gives CDR1 LNHDA, CDR2 SQIVND (reference sequence). After removal of 5 bases from V and 5 bases from J, the junction contained 12 bases not matched to a gene. The CDR3 totals 17 residues. Sequenced: FFPE invasive lung adenocarcinoma tissue. The V gene is TRBV19, the J gene TRBJ2-5, with 12 bases lining up with TRBD1. The TCR originated in a person between 55 and 69 years old with lung adenocarcinoma. As DNA, the CDR3 is TGTGCCAGTAGTGCGGGACAGGGGGCTTTTGTCGGGGAGACCCAGTACTTC. This sequence encodes CASSAGQGAFVGETQYF.